Here is one TCR beta chain with its context. This entry comes from a study of blood T cell repertoires in COVID-19. Study summary: T cells, B-cell-depleted T cells, or PBMCs provided the cDNA or gDNA that served as material.

Unmatched junction bases numbered 7, after V lost 8 bases and J lost 7 bases. The CDR3 covers 13 residues. The germline CDR1 and CDR2 sequences are LNHDA and SQIVND (reference sequence). How the authors handled the data: Using reference gene primer amplification, nucleated cell counts were estimated. Generated by immunoSEQ multiplex PCR, the TCRdb table keeps only in-frame clones and is missing some. The V and J calls and the clone size are those of that table, but D and trimming were determined from the DNA. Of 150,000 to 200,000 clones listed, roughly nine tenths are singletons. This receptor was taken from a man younger than 35 who had recovered from COVID-19. The chain has TRBV19 and TRBJ1-5; TRBD1 agrees at 8 bases. Sequencing was done on a sample of peripheral blood. CDR3 in DNA: TGTGCCAGTTCACAGGGGGGGTTCCAGCCCCAGCATTTT. Translating it yields CASSQGGFQPQHF.